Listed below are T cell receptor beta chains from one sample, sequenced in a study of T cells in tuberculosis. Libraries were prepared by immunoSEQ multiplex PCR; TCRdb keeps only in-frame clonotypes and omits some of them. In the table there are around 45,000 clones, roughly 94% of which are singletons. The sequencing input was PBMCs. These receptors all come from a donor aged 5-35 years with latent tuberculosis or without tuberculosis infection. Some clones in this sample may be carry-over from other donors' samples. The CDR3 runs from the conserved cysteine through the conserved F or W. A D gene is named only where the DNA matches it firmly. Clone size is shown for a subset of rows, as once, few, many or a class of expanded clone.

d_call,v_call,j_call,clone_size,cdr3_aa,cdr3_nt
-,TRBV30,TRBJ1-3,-,CAWSSSGNTIYF,TGTGCCTGGAGCAGCTCTGGAAACACCATATATTTT
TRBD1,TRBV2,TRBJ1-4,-,CASRGTGSNEKLFF,TGTGCCAGCAGGGGGACAGGGTCTAATGAAAAACTGTTTTTT
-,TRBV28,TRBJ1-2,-,CASSLGDSYF,TGTGCCAGCAGTTTGGGTGACAGTTACTTC
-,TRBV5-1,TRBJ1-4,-,CASSLEGGAEKLFF,TGCGCCAGCAGCTTGGAAGGGGGGGCTGAAAAACTGTTTTTT
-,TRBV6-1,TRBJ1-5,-,CASRPGQRDQPQHF,TGTGCCAGCAGGCCGGGACAACGAGATCAGCCCCAGCATTTT
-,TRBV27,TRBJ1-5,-,CASSLGGISNQPQHF,TGTGCCAGCAGTTTAGGCGGGATTAGCAATCAGCCCCAGCATTTT
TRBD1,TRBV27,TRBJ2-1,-,CASSLQGGYYNEQFF,TGTGCCAGCAGTCTACAGGGGGGTTACTACAATGAGCAGTTCTTC
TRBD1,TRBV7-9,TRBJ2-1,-,CASSLRDTGERQFF,TGTGCCAGCAGCTTAAGGGATACAGGGGAAAGGCAGTTCTTC
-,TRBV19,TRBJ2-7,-,CASSIGQGRYEQYF,TGTGCCAGTAGTATCGGGCAGGGCCGCTACGAGCAGTACTTC
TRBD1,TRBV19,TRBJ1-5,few,CASSRDRPNQPQHF,TGTGCCAGTAGCCGGGACAGGCCTAATCAGCCCCAGCATTTT
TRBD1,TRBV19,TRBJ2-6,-,CASSPVGQGIGGANVLTF,TGTGCCAGTAGTCCGGTGGGACAGGGAATAGGTGGGGCCAACGTCCTGACTTTC
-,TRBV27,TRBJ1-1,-,CASQSFGRYTEAFF,TGTGCCAGCCAATCCTTCGGTCGGTACACTGAAGCTTTCTTT
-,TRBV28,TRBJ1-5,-,CASSLLLWRLGQDNQPQHF,TGTGCCAGCAGTTTATTACTTTGGCGACTAGGACAAGACAATCAGCCCCAGCATTTT
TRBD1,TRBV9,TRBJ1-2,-,CASSVGSTGGFGYTF,TGTGCCAGCAGCGTAGGTTCTACAGGGGGTTTTGGCTACACCTTC
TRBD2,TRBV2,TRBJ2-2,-,CASSEAGLAGEFGELFF,TGTGCCAGCAGTGAAGCAGGACTAGCGGGAGAGTTCGGGGAGCTGTTTTTT
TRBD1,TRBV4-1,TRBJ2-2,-,CASSQRTGDVGELFF,TGCGCCAGCAGCCAAAGGACAGGGGACGTCGGGGAGCTGTTTTTT
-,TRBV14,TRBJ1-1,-,CASSLLNTEAFF,TGTGCCAGCAGCCTATTAAACACTGAAGCTTTCTTT
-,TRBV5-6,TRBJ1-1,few,CASSLGAEAFF,TGTGCCAGCAGCTTGGGCGCTGAAGCTTTCTTT
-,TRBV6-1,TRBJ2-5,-,CASSESGTGQETQYF,TGTGCCAGCAGTGAAAGCGGGACAGGACAAGAGACCCAGTACTTC
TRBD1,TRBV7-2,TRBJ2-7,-,CASSYVGQSYEQYF,TGTGCCAGCAGCTACGTGGGACAGTCGTACGAGCAGTACTTC